This TCR beta chain was retrieved from a study of T cell changes during pregnancy in multiple sclerosis. The method was immunoSEQ multiplex PCR; TCRdb's version includes in-frame clones alone and lacks a portion of them. Altogether about 20,000 clones are present, roughly nine tenths being singletons, with the ten largest covering around 0.57%. CDR3 size: 16 residues. Per the germline V gene, CDR1 is SNHLY and CDR2 is FYNNEI. Deletions cut 0 bases from V and 0 bases from J, with 10 bases between. The sample here was CD4+ T cells from peripheral blood mononuclear cells, taken after pregnancy. This sequence was found in a female donor in good health, enrolled as a control in a pregnancy study. The V and J genes are TRBV2 and TRBJ2-3; D not certain. The CDR3 region has the DNA TGTGCCAGCAGTGAAGCTCGAAAAGCTAGCACAGATACGCAGTATTTT. This sequence encodes CASSEARKASTDTQYF. Full variable domain (rest looked up from reference TRBV2 and TRBJ2-3): EPEVTQTPSHQVTQMGQEVILRCVPISNHLYFYWYRQILGQKVEFLVSFYNNEISEKSEIFDDQFSVERPDGSNFTLKIRSTKLEDSAMYFCASSEARKASTDTQYFGPGTRLTVL.